The present entry profiles one TCR beta chain with its context. The antigen remains undetermined. This sample is part of a study of shared clonotypes between healthy human individuals. The study, taken as a whole, reports: Lower generation probabilities were found for non-shared clonotypes than for those shared by all four donors.

Between the trimmed V and J ends, which lost 8 bases and 4 bases, there was a span of 12 bases. Germline lookup yields CDR1 SGHAT and CDR2 FQNNGV. The CDR3 is 13 amino acids. Donors had no recently reported acute infections or vaccinations and were HIV-negative. On sorted subsets, replicate PCRs used approximately 190 ng DNA, or 25,000 to 35,000 T cell genomes. Sequenced by immunoSEQ multiplex PCR; TCRdb stores in-frame clones only, minus some. The data contain over a million clones, about 75% of them singletons. This sequence was found in a young man in good health. The sample was memory CD4+ T cells sorted from blood. The subset here: CD45RA-negative fraction. J is TRBJ1-3 and V is TRBV11-2; D is ambiguous. The CDR3 sequence is CASGLFPGNTIYF. The DNA of the CDR3 is TGTGCCAGCGGGCTCTTCCCGGGAAACACCATATATTTT.